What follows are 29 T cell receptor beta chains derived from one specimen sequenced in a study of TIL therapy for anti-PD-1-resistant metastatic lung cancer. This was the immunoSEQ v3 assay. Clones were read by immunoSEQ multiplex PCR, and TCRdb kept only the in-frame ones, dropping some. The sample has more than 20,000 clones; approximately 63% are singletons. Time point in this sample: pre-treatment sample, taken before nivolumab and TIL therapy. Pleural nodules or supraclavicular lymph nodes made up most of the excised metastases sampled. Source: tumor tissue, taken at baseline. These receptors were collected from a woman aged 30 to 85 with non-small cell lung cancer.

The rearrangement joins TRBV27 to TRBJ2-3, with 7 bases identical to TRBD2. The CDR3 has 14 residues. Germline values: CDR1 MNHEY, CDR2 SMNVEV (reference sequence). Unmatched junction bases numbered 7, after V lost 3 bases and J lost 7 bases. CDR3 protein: CASSFSGTPNTQYF. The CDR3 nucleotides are TGTGCCAGCAGTTTCAGCGGGACTCCGAATACGCAGTATTTT.

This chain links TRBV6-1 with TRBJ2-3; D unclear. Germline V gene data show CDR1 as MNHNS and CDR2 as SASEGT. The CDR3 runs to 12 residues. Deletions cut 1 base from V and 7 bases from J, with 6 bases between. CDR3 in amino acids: CASSEEGYTQYF. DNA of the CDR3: TGTGCCAGCAGTGAAGAAGGGTATACGCAGTATTTT.

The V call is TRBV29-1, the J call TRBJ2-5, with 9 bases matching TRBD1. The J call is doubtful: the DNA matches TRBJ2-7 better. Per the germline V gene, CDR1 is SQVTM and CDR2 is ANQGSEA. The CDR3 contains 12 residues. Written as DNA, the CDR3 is TGCAGCGTAAGACAGGGGGACCACGAGCAGTACTTC. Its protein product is CSVRQGDHEQYF.

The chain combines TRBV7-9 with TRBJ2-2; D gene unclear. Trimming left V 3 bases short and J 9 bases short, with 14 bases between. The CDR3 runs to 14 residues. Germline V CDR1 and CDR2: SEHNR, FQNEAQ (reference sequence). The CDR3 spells CASSFSLKGRELFF. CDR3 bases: TGTGCCAGCAGCTTTTCACTAAAAGGCAGGGAGCTGTTTTTT.

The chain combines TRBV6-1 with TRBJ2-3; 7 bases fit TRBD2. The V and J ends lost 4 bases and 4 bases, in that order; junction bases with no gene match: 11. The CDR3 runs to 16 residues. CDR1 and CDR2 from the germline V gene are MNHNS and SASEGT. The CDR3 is CASSANGGSFPDTQYF. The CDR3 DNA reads TGTGCCAGCAGTGCGAATGGCGGGAGCTTCCCAGATACGCAGTATTTT.

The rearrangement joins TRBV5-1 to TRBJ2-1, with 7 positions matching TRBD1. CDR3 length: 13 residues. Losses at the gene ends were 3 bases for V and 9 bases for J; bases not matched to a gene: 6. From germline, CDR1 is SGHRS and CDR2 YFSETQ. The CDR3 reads CASSSSEGAEQFF. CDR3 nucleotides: TGCGCCAGCAGCTCCTCTGAGGGGGCTGAGCAGTTCTTC.

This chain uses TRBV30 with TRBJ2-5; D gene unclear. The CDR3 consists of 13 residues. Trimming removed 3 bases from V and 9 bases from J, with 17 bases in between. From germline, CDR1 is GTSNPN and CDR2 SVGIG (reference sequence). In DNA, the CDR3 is TGTGCCTGGAGCCTGGGTCAGGCGAAATCCCAGTACTTC. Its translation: CAWSLGQAKSQYF.

Written as DNA, the CDR3 is TGTGCCAGCAGTGAAGCGAGGGGGAATCAGCCCCAGCATTTT. Protein: CASSEARGNQPQHF. This chain joins TRBV2 and TRBJ1-5; TRBD1 is a possible D gene (6 bases). Deletions cut 0 bases from V and 4 bases from J, with 7 bases between. The CDR3 has 14 residues. The germline CDR1 and CDR2 sequences are SNHLY and FYNNEI.

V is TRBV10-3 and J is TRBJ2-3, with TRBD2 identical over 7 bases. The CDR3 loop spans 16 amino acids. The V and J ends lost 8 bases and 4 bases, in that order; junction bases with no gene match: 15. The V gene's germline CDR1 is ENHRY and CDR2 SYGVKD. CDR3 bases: TGTGCCATCCTCGACCCGGACTGGGAGGGGTCAGATACGCAGTATTTT. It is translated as CAILDPDWEGSDTQYF.

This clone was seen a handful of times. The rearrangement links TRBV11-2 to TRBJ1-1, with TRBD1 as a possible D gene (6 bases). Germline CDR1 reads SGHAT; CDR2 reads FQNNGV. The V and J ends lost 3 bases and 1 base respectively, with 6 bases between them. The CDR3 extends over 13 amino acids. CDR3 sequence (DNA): TGTGCCAGCAGCTTCAGGGGGAACACTGAAGCTTTCTTT. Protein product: CASSFRGNTEAFF.

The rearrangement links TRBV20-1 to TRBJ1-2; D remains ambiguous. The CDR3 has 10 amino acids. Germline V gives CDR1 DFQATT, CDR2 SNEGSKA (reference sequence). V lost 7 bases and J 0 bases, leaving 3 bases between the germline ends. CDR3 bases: TGCAGTGTGGCTAACTATGGCTACACCTTC. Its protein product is CSVANYGYTF.

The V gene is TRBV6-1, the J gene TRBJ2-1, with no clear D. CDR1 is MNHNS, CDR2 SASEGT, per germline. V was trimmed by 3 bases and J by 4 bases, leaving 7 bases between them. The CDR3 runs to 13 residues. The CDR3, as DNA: TGTGCCAGCAGTGAGCGAAGTTACAATGAGCAGTTCTTC. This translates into CASSERSYNEQFF.

As DNA, the CDR3 is TGTGCCAGTAGTATGAGTGGCGCGAGACAGTACTTC. It specifies CASSMSGARQYF. The chain has TRBV19 and TRBJ2-7; D is unresolved. CDR3 size: 12 residues. Germline V lookup: CDR1 LNHDA, CDR2 SQIVND (reference sequence). Trimming took off 3 bases at V and 10 bases at J, with 13 bases between the two ends.

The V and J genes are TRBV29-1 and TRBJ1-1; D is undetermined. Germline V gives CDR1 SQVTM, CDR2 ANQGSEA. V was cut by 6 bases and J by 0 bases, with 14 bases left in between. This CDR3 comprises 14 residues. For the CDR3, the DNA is TGCAGCGTACAATCCGGCGGCATGAACACTGAAGCTTTCTTT. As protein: CSVQSGGMNTEAFF.

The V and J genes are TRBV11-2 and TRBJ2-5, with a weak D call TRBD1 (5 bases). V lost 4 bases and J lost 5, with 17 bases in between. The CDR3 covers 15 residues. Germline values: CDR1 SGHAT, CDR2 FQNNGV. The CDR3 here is CASSSARVLAETQYF. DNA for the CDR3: TGTGCCAGCAGCTCCGCCAGGGTTCTCGCGGAGACCCAGTACTTC.

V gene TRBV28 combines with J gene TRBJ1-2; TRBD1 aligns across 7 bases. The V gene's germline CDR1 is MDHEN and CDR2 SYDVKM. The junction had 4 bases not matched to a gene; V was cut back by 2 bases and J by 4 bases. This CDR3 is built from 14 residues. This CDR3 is CASSLNDRVYGYTF. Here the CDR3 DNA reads TGTGCCAGCAGTTTAAACGACAGGGTCTATGGCTACACCTTC.

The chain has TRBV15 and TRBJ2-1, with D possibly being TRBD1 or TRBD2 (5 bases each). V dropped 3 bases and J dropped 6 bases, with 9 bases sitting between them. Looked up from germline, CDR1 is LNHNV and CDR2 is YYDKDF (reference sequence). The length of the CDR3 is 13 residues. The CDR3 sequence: CATSRGVSNEQFF. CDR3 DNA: TGTGCCACCAGCAGGGGGGTTTCCAATGAGCAGTTCTTC.

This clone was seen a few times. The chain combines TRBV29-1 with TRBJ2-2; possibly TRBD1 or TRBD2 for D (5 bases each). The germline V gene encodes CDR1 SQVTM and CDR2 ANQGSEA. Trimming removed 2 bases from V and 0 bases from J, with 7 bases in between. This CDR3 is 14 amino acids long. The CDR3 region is CSVEQGANTGELFF. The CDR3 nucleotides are TGCAGCGTTGAACAGGGAGCGAACACCGGGGAGCTGTTTTTT.

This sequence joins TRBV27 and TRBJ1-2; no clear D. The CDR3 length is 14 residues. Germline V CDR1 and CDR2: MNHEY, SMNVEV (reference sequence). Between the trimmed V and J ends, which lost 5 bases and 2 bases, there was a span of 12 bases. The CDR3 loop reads CASSTGNANYGYTF. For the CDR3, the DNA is TGTGCCAGCAGTACGGGAAATGCCAACTATGGCTACACCTTC.

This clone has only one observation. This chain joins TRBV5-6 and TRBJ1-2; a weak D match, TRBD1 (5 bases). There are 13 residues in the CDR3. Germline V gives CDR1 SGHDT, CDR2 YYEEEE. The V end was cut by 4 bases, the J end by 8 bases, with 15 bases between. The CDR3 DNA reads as TGTGCCAGCAGCAGACCAGCAGGGCGCGGCTACACCTTC. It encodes CASSRPAGRGYTF.

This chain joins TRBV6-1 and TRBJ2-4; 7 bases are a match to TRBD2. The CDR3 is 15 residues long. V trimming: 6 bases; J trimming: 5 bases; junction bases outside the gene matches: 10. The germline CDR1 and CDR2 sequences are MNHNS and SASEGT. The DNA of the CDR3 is TGTGCCAGCAGCTCAGCGGGAAGCCTCCAAAACATTCAGTACTTC. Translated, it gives CASSSAGSLQNIQYF.

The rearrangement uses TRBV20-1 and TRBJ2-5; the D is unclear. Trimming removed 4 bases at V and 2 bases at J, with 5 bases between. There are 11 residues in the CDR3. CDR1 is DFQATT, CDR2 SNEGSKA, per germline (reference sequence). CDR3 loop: CSAKQQETQYF. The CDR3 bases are TGCAGTGCTAAACAACAAGAGACCCAGTACTTC.

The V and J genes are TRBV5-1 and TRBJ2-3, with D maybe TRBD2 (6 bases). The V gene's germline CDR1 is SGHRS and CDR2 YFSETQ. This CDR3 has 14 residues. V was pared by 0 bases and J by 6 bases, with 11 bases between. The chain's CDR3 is CASSLEPTRDTQYF. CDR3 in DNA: TGCGCCAGCAGCTTGGAGCCGACTAGGGATACGCAGTATTTT.

The CDR3 DNA sequence: TGTGCCAGCAGTTCAATTCGGGACTTCGATTCGGGGCAGTACTTC. Translation: CASSSIRDFDSGQYF. The chain recombines TRBV6-6 with TRBJ2-7; perhaps TRBD2 as D (6 bases). V lost 4 bases, J lost 9 bases, and 22 bases lay in between. CDR1 is MNHNY, CDR2 SVGAGI, per germline (reference sequence). The CDR3 totals 15 residues.

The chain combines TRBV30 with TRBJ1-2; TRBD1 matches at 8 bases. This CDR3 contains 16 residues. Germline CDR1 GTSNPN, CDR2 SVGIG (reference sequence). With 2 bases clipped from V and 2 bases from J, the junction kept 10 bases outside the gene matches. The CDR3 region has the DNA TGTGCCTGGAGTTGGGCCAGGACAGGGTTGAACTATGGCTACACCTTC. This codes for CAWSWARTGLNYGYTF.

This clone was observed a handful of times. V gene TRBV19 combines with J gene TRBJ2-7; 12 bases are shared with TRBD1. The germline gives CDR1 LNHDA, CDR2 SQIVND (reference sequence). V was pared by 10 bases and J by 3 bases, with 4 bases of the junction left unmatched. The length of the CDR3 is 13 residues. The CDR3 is CATGTGGFYEQYF. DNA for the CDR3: TGTGCCACCGGGACAGGGGGCTTCTACGAGCAGTACTTC.

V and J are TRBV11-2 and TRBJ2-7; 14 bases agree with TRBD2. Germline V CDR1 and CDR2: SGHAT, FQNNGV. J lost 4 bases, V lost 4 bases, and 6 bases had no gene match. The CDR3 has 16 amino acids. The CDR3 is CASSSGLAGEFYEQYF. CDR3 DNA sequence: TGTGCCAGCAGCTCGGGACTAGCGGGAGAGTTTTACGAGCAGTACTTC.

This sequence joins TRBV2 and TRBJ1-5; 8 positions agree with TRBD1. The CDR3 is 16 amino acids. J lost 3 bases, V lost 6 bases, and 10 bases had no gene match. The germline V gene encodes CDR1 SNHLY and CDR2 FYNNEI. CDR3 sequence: CASSAGQARANQPQHF. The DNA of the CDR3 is TGTGCCAGCAGCGCGGGACAGGCGAGGGCCAATCAGCCCCAGCATTTT. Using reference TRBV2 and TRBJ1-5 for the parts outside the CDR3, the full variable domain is EPEVTQTPSHQVTQMGQEVILRCVPISNHLYFYWYRQILGQKVEFLVSFYNNEISEKSEIFDDQFSVERPDGSNFTLKIRSTKLEDSAMYFCASSAGQARANQPQHFGDGTRLSIL.

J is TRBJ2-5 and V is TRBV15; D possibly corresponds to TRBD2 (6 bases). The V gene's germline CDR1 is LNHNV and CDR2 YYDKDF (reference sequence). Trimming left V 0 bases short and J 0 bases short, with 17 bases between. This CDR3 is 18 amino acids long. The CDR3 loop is CATSRDLGGTGYQETQYF. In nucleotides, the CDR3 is TGTGCCACCAGCAGAGATTTGGGGGGAACTGGGTACCAAGAGACCCAGTACTTC.